This T cell receptor beta chain was retrieved from a study of T cells expressing NK-cell markers. Study information: Seven donors tested HCMV-seropositive and one tested seronegative among the eight sequenced.

There are 13 residues in the CDR3. Germline CDR1 reads MNHEY; CDR2 reads SMNVEV (reference sequence). For each CDR3 protein, TCRdb gives one entry from its re-call of the 5' RACE reads, without DNA. With 300,000 to 450,000 distinct CDR3 sequences in the sample, the ten largest clones hold roughly 5.5%. Material for sequencing was blood T cells: a sorted CD56 or NKG2C T cell subset, CD4+ or CD8+ T cells, or bulk PBMC T cells (not recorded which). The source is a man between 18 and 69 years old in good health. This sequence joins TRBV27 and TRBJ1-6; TCRdb lists TRBD1, though no DNA is available to test this call. CDR3 protein: CASMGQGTSPLHF.